A selection of T cell receptor beta chains follows, all from one sample in a study of blood T cell repertoires in COVID-19. Data came from immunoSEQ multiplex PCR; TCRdb stores just in-frame clones and leaves some out. This table holds 150,000 to 200,000 clones, over 80% found once. The sequencing sample was made of peripheral blood. Receptors were obtained from a woman in her forties with acute or convalescent COVID-19. CDR3s include the opening cysteine and the closing phenylalanine or tryptophan. D genes are given only for firm matches. A row's size may be missing; if present it is once, few, many or a size class.

clone_size: NA; cdr3_length: 12; j_call: TRBJ2-7; v_call: TRBV6-6; d_call: NA; cdr3_aa: CASGQGTNEQYF; cdr3_nt: TGTGCCAGCGGGCAGGGTACCAACGAGCAGTACTTC
clone_size: NA; cdr3_length: 18; j_call: TRBJ2-1; v_call: TRBV5-1; d_call: NA; cdr3_aa: CASSLGRTGQLLYNEQFF; cdr3_nt: TGCGCCAGCAGCTTGGGGAGGACGGGACAACTTCTCTACAATGAGCAGTTCTTC
clone_size: few; cdr3_length: 18; j_call: TRBJ2-7; v_call: TRBV27; d_call: TRBD2; cdr3_aa: CASSKLSQGLARVYEQYF; cdr3_nt: TGTGCCAGCAGCAAACTATCTCAGGGACTAGCGAGGGTCTACGAGCAGTACTTC
clone_size: NA; cdr3_length: 16; j_call: TRBJ2-7; v_call: TRBV10-3; d_call: TRBD2; cdr3_aa: CAISDLRLAGFDEQYF; cdr3_nt: TGTGCCATCAGTGACCTCCGACTAGCGGGATTCGACGAGCAGTACTTC
clone_size: NA; cdr3_length: 15; j_call: TRBJ1-6; v_call: TRBV9; d_call: NA; cdr3_aa: CASRAGGSVESPLHF; cdr3_nt: TGTGCCAGCAGGGCGGGGGGCTCAGTAGAGTCACCCCTCCACTTT
clone_size: NA; cdr3_length: 12; j_call: TRBJ1-1; v_call: TRBV19; d_call: NA; cdr3_aa: CASGPGVSEAFF; cdr3_nt: TGTGCCAGTGGTCCAGGGGTCTCTGAAGCTTTCTTT
clone_size: NA; cdr3_length: 13; j_call: TRBJ2-7; v_call: TRBV29-1; d_call: NA; cdr3_aa: CSASGQPLYEQYF; cdr3_nt: TGCAGCGCCTCAGGACAGCCACTCTACGAGCAGTACTTC
clone_size: few; cdr3_length: 14; j_call: TRBJ2-1; v_call: TRBV5-1; d_call: NA; cdr3_aa: CASSLYGGYNEQFF; cdr3_nt: TGCGCCAGCAGCTTGTACGGAGGTTACAATGAGCAGTTCTTC
clone_size: NA; cdr3_length: 13; j_call: TRBJ2-1; v_call: TRBV19; d_call: TRBD1; cdr3_aa: CASSIQGANEQFF; cdr3_nt: TGTGCCAGTAGTATCCAGGGGGCCAATGAGCAGTTCTTC
clone_size: NA; cdr3_length: 15; j_call: TRBJ2-7; v_call: TRBV7-8; d_call: TRBD2; cdr3_aa: CASSSIAGVGYEQYF; cdr3_nt: TGTGCCAGCAGCTCTATAGCGGGAGTCGGCTACGAGCAGTACTTC
clone_size: NA; cdr3_length: 12; j_call: TRBJ2-7; v_call: TRBV29-1; d_call: NA; cdr3_aa: CSVGWGADEQYF; cdr3_nt: TGCAGCGTTGGATGGGGAGCCGACGAGCAGTACTTC
clone_size: once; cdr3_length: 15; j_call: TRBJ2-5; v_call: TRBV5-6; d_call: NA; cdr3_aa: CASSLWGGYQETQYF; cdr3_nt: TGTGCCAGCAGCTTGTGGGGCGGCTACCAAGAGACCCAGTACTTC
clone_size: NA; cdr3_length: 15; j_call: TRBJ1-6; v_call: TRBV5-1; d_call: NA; cdr3_aa: CASSLGGVTNSPLHF; cdr3_nt: TGCGCCAGCAGCTTGGGAGGCGTCACGAATTCACCCCTCCACTTT
clone_size: NA; cdr3_length: 14; j_call: TRBJ2-7; v_call: TRBV5-1; d_call: TRBD1; cdr3_aa: CASSRGQGSYEQYF; cdr3_nt: TGCGCCAGCTCAAGAGGACAGGGCTCCTACGAGCAGTACTTC
clone_size: NA; cdr3_length: 18; j_call: TRBJ2-2; v_call: TRBV11-3; d_call: TRBD1; cdr3_aa: CASSLGSGTGGRTGELFF; cdr3_nt: TGTGCCAGCAGCTTGGGCTCGGGGACAGGGGGTCGCACCGGGGAGCTGTTTTTT
clone_size: NA; cdr3_length: 12; j_call: TRBJ2-7; v_call: TRBV28; d_call: NA; cdr3_aa: CASSQGLYEQYF; cdr3_nt: TGTGCCAGCAGTCAGGGACTCTACGAGCAGTACTTC
clone_size: NA; cdr3_length: 12; j_call: TRBJ2-1; v_call: TRBV4-1; d_call: NA; cdr3_aa: CASSLGENEQFF; cdr3_nt: TGCGCCAGCAGCCTAGGGGAAAATGAGCAGTTCTTC
clone_size: once; cdr3_length: 16; j_call: TRBJ2-2; v_call: TRBV29-1; d_call: TRBD1; cdr3_aa: CSATRGQGVNTGELFF; cdr3_nt: TGCAGCGCGACCCGGGGACAGGGGGTTAACACCGGGGAGCTGTTTTTT
clone_size: NA; cdr3_length: 15; j_call: TRBJ2-7; v_call: TRBV27; d_call: NA; cdr3_aa: CASSPALGQTYEQYF; cdr3_nt: TGTGCCAGCAGTCCAGCCCTCGGACAGACTTACGAGCAGTACTTC
clone_size: few; cdr3_length: 15; j_call: TRBJ2-7; v_call: TRBV28; d_call: NA; cdr3_aa: CASSFGRGPAYEQYF; cdr3_nt: TGTGCCAGCAGTTTTGGGCGGGGTCCCGCCTACGAGCAGTACTTC
clone_size: NA; cdr3_length: 15; j_call: TRBJ1-4; v_call: TRBV29-1; d_call: TRBD1; cdr3_aa: CSVDSGQATNEKLFF; cdr3_nt: TGCAGCGTTGACAGTGGACAGGCAACTAATGAAAAACTGTTTTTT
clone_size: NA; cdr3_length: 14; j_call: TRBJ2-2; v_call: TRBV18; d_call: TRBD1; cdr3_aa: CASSRTGLGGELFF; cdr3_nt: TGTGCCAGCTCACGGACAGGTCTGGGCGGGGAGCTGTTTTTT
clone_size: NA; cdr3_length: 14; j_call: TRBJ1-2; v_call: TRBV28; d_call: NA; cdr3_aa: CASSFRTAGRGYTF; cdr3_nt: TGTGCCAGCAGTTTTAGGACGGCCGGGAGGGGCTACACCTTC
clone_size: NA; cdr3_length: 15; j_call: TRBJ1-2; v_call: TRBV28; d_call: NA; cdr3_aa: CASSRLLGGVRDYTF; cdr3_nt: TGTGCCAGCAGTCGACTCCTGGGCGGGGTAAGGGACTACACCTTC
clone_size: NA; cdr3_length: 14; j_call: TRBJ2-1; v_call: TRBV28; d_call: TRBD2; cdr3_aa: CASSLIAGRNEQFF; cdr3_nt: TGTGCCAGCAGTTTAATAGCGGGGAGGAATGAGCAGTTCTTC
clone_size: NA; cdr3_length: 13; j_call: TRBJ2-7; v_call: TRBV28; d_call: NA; cdr3_aa: CATLAGTSYEQYF; cdr3_nt: TGTGCCACCCTTGCGGGGACCTCCTACGAGCAGTACTTC
clone_size: NA; cdr3_length: 13; j_call: TRBJ1-3; v_call: TRBV6-5; d_call: NA; cdr3_aa: CASSPRLGNTIYF; cdr3_nt: TGTGCCAGCAGCCCGCGACTGGGAAACACCATATATTTT
clone_size: NA; cdr3_length: 10; j_call: TRBJ1-2; v_call: TRBV6-5; d_call: NA; cdr3_aa: CATLNYGYTF; cdr3_nt: TGTGCCACCCTCAACTATGGCTACACCTTC
clone_size: NA; cdr3_length: 16; j_call: TRBJ2-4; v_call: TRBV10-3; d_call: NA; cdr3_aa: CAISESFLESKNIQYF; cdr3_nt: TGTGCCATCAGTGAGTCCTTTCTAGAGTCCAAAAACATTCAGTACTTC
clone_size: NA; cdr3_length: 14; j_call: TRBJ2-7; v_call: TRBV27; d_call: TRBD2; cdr3_aa: CASSLLAGGHEQYF; cdr3_nt: TGTGCCAGCAGTTTACTAGCGGGGGGCCACGAGCAGTACTTC
clone_size: NA; cdr3_length: 13; j_call: TRBJ2-1; v_call: TRBV6-6; d_call: NA; cdr3_aa: CASSSGSYNEQFF; cdr3_nt: TGTGCCAGCAGTTCGGGCTCCTACAATGAGCAGTTCTTC
clone_size: NA; cdr3_length: 15; j_call: TRBJ1-5; v_call: TRBV19; d_call: TRBD1; cdr3_aa: CASRDRDYSNQPQHF; cdr3_nt: TGTGCCAGTAGGGACAGGGACTATAGCAATCAGCCCCAGCATTTT
clone_size: NA; cdr3_length: 16; j_call: TRBJ2-7; v_call: TRBV29-1; d_call: TRBD2; cdr3_aa: CSVSRGGTSGRQEQYF; cdr3_nt: TGCAGCGTTTCCCGAGGGGGGACTAGCGGGAGGCAAGAGCAGTACTTC
clone_size: NA; cdr3_length: 15; j_call: TRBJ1-2; v_call: TRBV7-6; d_call: TRBD1; cdr3_aa: CASSQGTGSMEGYTF; cdr3_nt: TGTGCCAGCAGCCAAGGGACAGGGAGTATGGAGGGCTACACCTTC
clone_size: once; cdr3_length: 13; j_call: TRBJ1-1; v_call: TRBV2; d_call: NA; cdr3_aa: CASSGEMNTEAFF; cdr3_nt: TGTGCCAGCAGTGGAGAAATGAACACTGAAGCTTTCTTT